Listed here are 4 T cell receptor beta chains from one sample, sequenced in a study of tumor and adjacent non-tumor tissue in lung cancer. The library came from three nested PCR rounds adapted from ARM-PCR protocols. TCRdb redid the calling of the multiplex PCR reads with MiXCR, one entry per CDR3 protein. The sample has 65,000 to 70,000 distinct CDR3 sequences, approximately 63% seen once. This sample's RNA came from whole unsorted tissue. The sequenced sample was lung tumor tissue. These receptors originate from a man between 50 and 59 years old with non-small cell lung cancer.

This clonotype was found many times. The chain recombines TRBV6-1 with TRBJ1-4, with D tentatively TRBD1 (5 bases). The ends were cut back, 7 bases at V and 0 bases at J, with 12 bases in the middle. CDR3 length: 15 residues. The germline V gene encodes CDR1 MNHNS and CDR2 SASEGT. The CDR3 loop reads CASTSGATTNEKLFF. CDR3 in DNA: TGTGCCAGCACCAGCGGGGCCACAACTAATGAAAAACTGTTTTTT.

This clonotype appeared a few times. The chain has TRBV7-8 and TRBJ2-5; D is undetermined. V dropped 1 base and J dropped 1 base, with 7 bases sitting between them. The CDR3 loop spans 14 amino acids. The germline CDR1 and CDR2 sequences are SGHVS and FQNEAQ. The CDR3 reads CASSLGGSQETQYF. DNA of the CDR3: TGTGCCAGCAGCTTAGGTGGCAGCCAAGAGACCCAGTACTTC.

This clonotype was seen just once. The genes are TRBV29-1 and TRBJ2-7; perhaps TRBD2 as D (6 bases). V was clipped by 0 bases and J by 13 bases, with 22 bases between them. The CDR3 runs 14 residues. Germline V gene sequence: CDR1 SQVTM, CDR2 ANQGSEA. The CDR3 spells CSVEDPTGRGGQYF. The CDR3 nucleotides read TGCAGCGTTGAAGACCCCACGGGGCGAGGAGGGCAATACTTC.

This clonotype was picked up many times. The V and J genes are TRBV7-9 and TRBJ2-7; 10 bases match TRBD1. Germline V gene sequence: CDR1 SEHNR, CDR2 FQNEAQ (reference sequence). The CDR3 is 15 amino acids. V shed 1 base and J 3 bases; nucleotides not matched to a gene: 3. This CDR3 is CASSLVGTGVYEQYF. CDR3 coding DNA: TGTGCCAGCAGCTTAGTTGGGACAGGGGTCTACGAGCAGTACTTC.